What follows are 26 T cell receptor beta chains derived from one specimen sequenced in a study of blood T cell repertoires in COVID-19. The protocol was immunoSEQ multiplex PCR, while the TCRdb copy is restricted to in-frame clones and leaves out a portion. The sample holds about 50,000 clones, approximately 86% seen once. Sequencing used PBMCs or T cells enriched from blood (not recorded which). Every receptor here comes from a woman aged 45-59 years who had recovered from COVID-19.

The chain employs TRBV28 and TRBJ2-2, with a tentative D call TRBD2 (5 bases). Trimming left V 8 bases short and J 0 bases short, with 16 bases between. Germline V gives CDR1 MDHEN, CDR2 SYDVKM. This CDR3 comprises 16 residues. DNA of the CDR3: TGTGCCAGCGGGTCTGGGAGTCCGGCGAACACCGGGGAGCTGTTTTTT. The encoded protein is CASGSGSPANTGELFF.

The chain uses TRBV7-9 and TRBJ1-2, with 8 bases lining up with TRBD1. V gave up 6 bases and J gave up 4 bases; unmatched junction bases: 7. The V gene's germline CDR1 is SEHNR and CDR2 FQNEAQ (reference sequence). This CDR3 comprises 14 residues. For the CDR3, the DNA is TGTGCCAGCAGTAACATTGGGACAGGCTATGGCTACACCTTC. This codes for CASSNIGTGYGYTF. Together with reference TRBV7-9 and TRBJ1-2, the CDR3 gives the full variable domain: DTGVSQNPRHKITKRGQNVTFRCDPISEHNRLYWYRQTLGQGPEFLTYFQNEAQLEKSRLLSDRFSAERPKGSFSTLEIQRTEQGDSAMYLCASSNIGTGYGYTFGSGTRLTVV.

The chain's CDR3 is CASSPGGGYGYTF. The DNA for the CDR3 is TGTGCCAGCAGCCCGGGGGGCGGCTATGGCTACACCTTC. The chain carries TRBV28 and TRBJ1-2; weak D call: TRBD1 (6 bases). Germline V gene lookup returns CDR1 MDHEN and CDR2 SYDVKM. The V gene lost 6 bases and the J gene lost 4 bases, with 12 bases spanning the gap. The CDR3 contains 13 residues.

The gene calls are TRBV7-2 and TRBJ2-3; TRBD1 aligns across 7 bases. CDR1 and CDR2 from the germline V gene are SGHTA and FQGNSA. V was clipped by 3 bases and J by 2 bases; unmatched bases: 5. The CDR3 is 15 residues long. For the CDR3, the DNA is TGTGCCAGCAGCTTGGACAGGTTATTCACAGATACGCAGTATTTT. Translation gives CASSLDRLFTDTQYF. The full variable domain, rest sourced from reference TRBV7-2 and TRBJ2-3, is GAGVSQSPSNKVTEKGKDVELRCDPISGHTALYWYRQSLGQGLEFLIYFQGNSAPDKSGLPSDRFSAERTGGSVSTLTIQRTQQEDSAVYLCASSLDRLFTDTQYFGPGTRLTVL.

The chain has TRBV12-3 or TRBV12-4 and TRBJ1-2, with D possibly matching TRBD1 (5 bases). The V and J ends lost 6 bases and 4 bases respectively, with 12 bases between them. The length of the CDR3 is 13 residues. In DNA form, the CDR3 reads TGTGCCAGCAGGCGGGACTTACCCTATGGCTACACCTTC. It encodes CASRRDLPYGYTF.

This clone was seen a single time. The CDR3 DNA reads TGTGCCAGCAGTACCTTTGCGGGGGGGCGGGATACGCAGTATTTT. It codes for CASSTFAGGRDTQYF. The rearrangement joins TRBV25-1 to TRBJ2-3; 9 bases agree with TRBD2. V shed 5 bases, J shed 6 bases, and the junction held 9 bases outside the gene matches. The CDR3 spans 15 residues. CDR1 MGHDK and CDR2 SYGVNS come from the germline V gene.

This sequence joins TRBV28 and TRBJ1-4, with a tentative D call TRBD1 (5 bases). This CDR3 is 13 amino acids long. V lost 3 bases to trimming and J lost 7 bases, with 9 bases between them. Germline V CDR1 and CDR2: MDHEN, SYDVKM. The CDR3 DNA follows: TGTGCCAGCAGTTTGGGGGGTGGTGAAAAACTGTTTTTT. The encoded protein is CASSLGGGEKLFF.

The chain employs TRBV27 and TRBJ2-5, with 8 bases matching TRBD2. The CDR3 is 14 residues long. Germline V gene lookup returns CDR1 MNHEY and CDR2 SMNVEV (reference sequence). J gave up 6 bases and V 5 bases, and 8 bases lay outside the gene matches. The CDR3 loop reads CASSDSGSWKTQYF. In DNA, the CDR3 is TGTGCCAGCAGTGACAGCGGGAGCTGGAAGACCCAGTACTTC.

The chain combines TRBV21-1 with TRBJ2-4; the table's D call, TRBD1, has no DNA check behind it. TRBV21-1 is flagged as a pseudogene. This CDR3 spans 16 amino acids. The CDR3 nucleotides are TGTGCCAGCAGGACCAGGGGAAGAAATACCAAAAACATTCAGTACTTC. It translates to CASRTRGRNTKNIQYF.

The chain couples TRBV20-1 to TRBJ2-2; TRBD2 matches at 7 bases. Germline V gene sequence: CDR1 DFQATT, CDR2 SNEGSKA (reference sequence). This CDR3 comprises 15 residues. Losses at the gene ends were 5 bases for V and 6 bases for J; bases not matched to a gene: 12. CDR3: CSAREFGGGAGELFF. In DNA, the CDR3 is TGCAGTGCTCGTGAGTTTGGCGGGGGTGCCGGGGAGCTGTTTTTT.

V and J are TRBV5-1 and TRBJ1-1, with 10 bases that match TRBD1. Trimming at V came to 1 base and at J to 1 base, leaving 1 base not matched to a gene. CDR1 and CDR2 from the germline V gene are SGHRS and YFSETQ. This CDR3 region has 15 residues. Here the CDR3 DNA reads TGCGCCAGCAGCTTGAGGACAGGGGGGAACACTGAAGCTTTCTTT. As protein: CASSLRTGGNTEAFF.

The gene calls are TRBV24-1 and TRBJ1-3; 7 bases are shared with TRBD1. Germline values: CDR1 KGHDR, CDR2 SFDVKD. With V trimmed by 4 bases and J by 4 bases, 6 bases remained unmatched. The length of the CDR3 is 15 residues. CDR3 region: CATSDHTGVGNTIYF. In DNA, the CDR3 is TGTGCCACCAGTGACCACACAGGGGTCGGAAACACCATATATTTT.

The V and J genes are TRBV28 and TRBJ1-5, with D possibly matching TRBD1 (5 bases). The CDR3 contains 14 residues. V lost 4 bases, J lost 7 bases, and 14 bases lay in between. Germline CDR1 MDHEN, CDR2 SYDVKM. CDR3 protein: CASSYAGIRQPQHF. The CDR3 DNA follows: TGTGCCAGCAGTTACGCAGGGATTCGGCAGCCCCAGCATTTT.

The chain uses TRBV6-2 or TRBV6-3 and TRBJ2-7; no reliable D call. The CDR3 is 13 amino acids. V was clipped by 4 bases and J by 3 bases, with 10 bases between them. Germline CDR1 reads MNHEY; CDR2 reads SVGEGT. The CDR3 bases are TGTGCCAGCAGTTTAGGCAGGAACTACGAGCAGTACTTC. As protein: CASSLGRNYEQYF.

The V gene is TRBV11-1, the J gene TRBJ2-7; TRBD1 matches at 9 bases. The germline CDR1 and CDR2 sequences are SGHAT and FQDESV (reference sequence). J lost 4 bases, V lost 4 bases, and 8 bases had no gene match. The CDR3 contains 15 residues. Written as DNA, the CDR3 is TGTGCCAGCAGCTGGGGACAGGGCGCCGGTTACGAGCAGTACTTC. This translates into CASSWGQGAGYEQYF.

The table lists this clone with a few counts. This chain links TRBV7-9 with TRBJ2-7, with 14 bases matching TRBD2. J was trimmed by 3 bases and V by 5 bases; bases with no gene match: 12. The CDR3 has 18 amino acids. Germline lookup yields CDR1 SEHNR and CDR2 FQNEAQ (reference sequence). CDR3 residues: CASSHRQETSGRGYEQYF. The DNA for the CDR3 is TGTGCCAGCAGCCATCGACAGGAGACTAGCGGGAGGGGCTACGAGCAGTACTTC.

The table lists this clone with a few counts. The chain joins TRBV2 to TRBJ1-3; no clear D. The length of the CDR3 is 14 residues. V lost 2 bases, J lost 0 bases, and 5 bases lay in between. Germline V gives CDR1 SNHLY, CDR2 FYNNEI. As DNA, the CDR3 is TGTGCCAGCAGTGAATGGGCCTCTGGAAACACCATATATTTT. The encoded protein is CASSEWASGNTIYF.

CDR3 DNA sequence: TGCAGCGTTGTTGAGCGGTCGGATACGCAGTATTTT. Protein product: CSVVERSDTQYF. The J gene is TRBJ2-3, the V gene TRBV29-1; tentatively, D is TRBD2 (5 bases). Germline-derived CDR1 and CDR2 are SQVTM and ANQGSEA. The CDR3 loop spans 12 amino acids. Between the trimmed V and J ends, which lost 4 bases and 6 bases, there was a span of 11 bases.

The chain combines TRBV11-2 with TRBJ1-3; perhaps TRBD1 as D (5 bases). With 3 bases removed from V and 4 bases from J, the gap between germline ends came to 19 bases. CDR1 is SGHAT, CDR2 FQNNGV, per germline. CDR3 length: 17 residues. CDR3 protein: CASSLVAGSYGGNTIYF. As DNA, the CDR3 is TGTGCCAGCAGCTTGGTGGCAGGGTCCTATGGGGGAAACACCATATATTTT.

With regard to this clone: Other DNA sequences in this specimen translate into the identical CDR3. The chain is built from TRBV4-2 and TRBJ2-2, with TRBD1 identical over 9 bases. Germline CDR1 and CDR2: LGHNA and YNFKEQ. CDR3 length: 16 amino acids. V dropped 1 base and J dropped 0; count of bases not matched to a gene: 0. The CDR3 loop reads CASSQGTGANTGELFF. The CDR3 DNA reads TGTGCCAGCAGCCAAGGGACAGGGGCGAACACCGGGGAGCTGTTTTTT.

The chain couples TRBV19 to TRBJ1-6; D gene unclear. The CDR3 is 15 residues long. The germline V gene has CDR1 LNHDA and CDR2 SQIVND (reference sequence). V was clipped by 6 bases and J by 0 bases, with 9 bases between them. CDR3 nucleotides: TGTGCCAGTAGAACGAGGAGCTCCTATAATTCACCCCTCCACTTT. Translation: CASRTRSSYNSPLHF.

This clone was seen a single time. V and J are TRBV7-2 and TRBJ2-1; D gene uncertain. This CDR3 is 15 amino acids long. Looked up from germline, CDR1 is SGHTA and CDR2 is FQGNSA. V was trimmed by 2 bases and J by 5 bases, leaving 13 bases between them. CDR3 region: CASSLRHGPNNEQFF. CDR3 sequence (DNA): TGTGCCAGCAGCTTAAGGCATGGGCCCAACAATGAGCAGTTCTTC.

V and J are TRBV19 and TRBJ2-5, with 12 positions matching TRBD1. J lost 4 bases, V lost 6 bases, and 6 bases had no gene match. CDR1 is LNHDA and CDR2 is SQIVND in the germline V gene (reference sequence). CDR3 size: 15 residues. Written as DNA, the CDR3 is TGTGCCAGTAGCCCGGGACAGGGGGCTGGAGAGACCCAGTACTTC. The encoded protein is CASSPGQGAGETQYF.

V and J are TRBV3-1 (or the pseudogene TRBV3-2) and TRBJ2-2; D is possibly TRBD1 (5 bases). CDR1 and CDR2 (germline): LGHDT, YNNKEL (reference sequence). The CDR3 covers 15 residues. V gave up 2 bases and J gave up 7 bases, with 14 bases separating them. CDR3 DNA: TGTGCCAGCAGCCAACCTTGGGGCGCCGGCGGGGAGCTGTTTTTT. Its translation is CASSQPWGAGGELFF.

The chain links TRBV18 to TRBJ1-6; TRBD1 matches 9 bases. Germline V gene data show CDR1 as KGHSH and CDR2 as LQKENI. The length of the CDR3 is 15 residues. Trimming took 5 bases from V and 9 from J; bases not matched to a gene: 8. The CDR3 spells CASSTNDRGGSPLHF. CDR3 in DNA: TGTGCCAGCTCAACAAACGACAGGGGGGGTTCACCCCTCCACTTT. The full variable domain, its missing parts supplied by reference TRBV18 and TRBJ1-6, is NAGVMQNPRHLVRRRGQEARLRCSPMKGHSHVYWYRQLPEEGLKFMVYLQKENIIDESGMPKERFSAEFPKEGPSILRIQQVVRGDSAAYFCASSTNDRGGSPLHFGNGTRLTVT.

This rearrangement joins TRBV18 to TRBJ1-5; 7 nucleotides agree with TRBD1. Per the germline V gene, CDR1 is KGHSH and CDR2 is LQKENI. After removal of 5 bases from V and 9 bases from J, the junction contained 7 bases not matched to a gene. This CDR3 spans 13 amino acids. CDR3 bases: TGTGCCAGCTCAGCTGACAGGGAGAGGCCCCAGCATTTT. Its translation: CASSADRERPQHF. Filled out from reference TRBV18 and TRBJ1-5, the complete variable domain reads NAGVMQNPRHLVRRRGQEARLRCSPMKGHSHVYWYRQLPEEGLKFMVYLQKENIIDESGMPKERFSAEFPKEGPSILRIQQVVRGDSAAYFCASSADRERPQHFGDGTRLSIL.